A single sample gave rise to the 18 T cell receptor beta chains below, sequenced in a study of T cell repertoires in cytomegalovirus infection. MiXCR, run by TCRdb on the reads, gives a single entry per CDR3 protein. The sample gives about 180,000 distinct CDR3 sequences, approximately 15% of which show up once; 27% is in the top ten. Source material: PBMCs. All receptors come from a human donor in good health (CMV status not recorded). Some clones in this sample may be carry-over from other donors' samples.

Many counts were recorded for this clonotype. The chain joins TRBV6-5 to TRBJ1-3; 11 bases line up with TRBD1. This CDR3 is 16 amino acids long. The J segment lost 0 bases and the V segment lost 2 bases, leaving 0 bases of the junction unmatched. Germline V gene lookup returns CDR1 MNHEY and CDR2 SVGAGI. The CDR3 is CASSYGTGGSGNTIYF. CDR3 sequence (DNA): TGTGCCAGCAGTTACGGGACAGGGGGCTCTGGAAACACCATATATTTT.

This clonotype was seen only a few times. This rearrangement joins TRBV28 to TRBJ2-7; D call uncertain. Germline loops: CDR1 MDHEN, CDR2 SYDVKM. V was pared by 3 bases and J by 4 bases, with 10 bases between. The CDR3 totals 13 residues. This CDR3 reads CASSFGLVYEQYF. The CDR3 DNA reads as TGTGCCAGCAGTTTTGGCCTAGTTTACGAGCAGTACTTC. The variable domain in full, with the rest retrieved from reference TRBV28 and TRBJ2-7, is DVKVTQSSRYLVKRTGEKVFLECVQDMDHENMFWYRQDPGLGLRLIYFSYDVKMKEKGDIPEGYSVSREKKERFSLILESASTNQTSMYLCASSFGLVYEQYFGPGTRLTVT.

The sample holds a few counts of this clonotype. The gene calls are TRBV25-1 and TRBJ1-1, with 11 bases that match TRBD1. CDR1 MGHDK and CDR2 SYGVNS come from the germline V gene. The CDR3 runs to 16 residues. The J segment lost 7 bases and the V segment lost 5 bases, leaving 12 bases of the junction unmatched. The CDR3 nucleotides read TGTGCCAGCAGTAAGATCAGGACAGGGGGCATTAATGAAGCTTTCTTT. Translated, it gives CASSKIRTGGINEAFF.

The rearrangement uses TRBV7-9 and TRBJ2-1; 8 bases align to TRBD2. Trimming cost V 5 bases and J 2 bases; bases outside gene matches: 2. The length of the CDR3 is 14 residues. Per the germline V gene, CDR1 is SEHNR and CDR2 is FQNEAQ (reference sequence). Here the CDR3 reads CASSRGGTYNEQFF. The CDR3 DNA follows: TGTGCCAGCAGCCGCGGGGGGACCTACAATGAGCAGTTCTTC.

This clonotype was seen at least ten times. The J gene is TRBJ2-2, the V gene TRBV7-2; the match to TRBD2 covers 7 bases. CDR3 length: 15 residues. Germline V lookup: CDR1 SGHTA, CDR2 FQGNSA. Trimming removed 1 base from V and 2 bases from J; junction bases left unmatched: 1. The CDR3 here is CASSLERGNTGELFF. The CDR3 DNA is TGTGCCAGCAGCTTAGAGCGGGGTAACACCGGGGAGCTGTTTTTT.

This clonotype was recorded at least ten times. The chain has TRBV11-2 and TRBJ2-1; 7 bases align to TRBD1. CDR3 length: 16 residues. V lost 6 bases and J lost 6; bases outside the gene matches: 14. CDR1 SGHAT and CDR2 FQNNGV come from the germline V gene. The CDR3 loop is CASSHSIDRVVNEQFF. In DNA form, the CDR3 reads TGTGCCAGCAGTCATTCCATCGACAGGGTGGTCAATGAGCAGTTCTTC.

The V and J genes are TRBV18 and TRBJ2-1; D perhaps matches TRBD2 (6 bases). V gave up 3 bases and J gave up 7 bases, with 19 bases separating them. The length of the CDR3 is 16 residues. Germline CDR1 KGHSH, CDR2 LQKENI. The CDR3 reads CASSPPGGWSGNEQFF. CDR3 nucleotides: TGTGCCAGCTCACCCCCCGGGGGATGGTCCGGGAATGAGCAGTTCTTC.

The table lists this clonotype with a count of one. The chain recombines TRBV19 with TRBJ2-1; 7 nucleotides agree with TRBD2. This CDR3 spans 15 amino acids. After removal of 6 bases from V and 0 bases from J, the junction contained 5 bases not matched to a gene. The germline V gene has CDR1 LNHDA and CDR2 SQIVND (reference sequence). The CDR3: CASSLAVSSYNEQFF. CDR3 nucleotides: TGTGCCAGTAGCCTAGCGGTAAGCTCCTACAATGAGCAGTTCTTC.

This clonotype was found a few times. The gene calls are TRBV10-3 and TRBJ2-1; possibly TRBD1 for D (5 bases). The V gene's germline CDR1 is ENHRY and CDR2 SYGVKD. V gave up 3 bases and J gave up 2 bases, with 8 bases separating them. The CDR3 has 14 amino acids. This CDR3 reads CAISDRVTYNEQFF. The CDR3 DNA reads TGTGCCATCAGTGACAGGGTTACCTACAATGAGCAGTTCTTC.

V and J are TRBV3-1 and TRBJ2-1; D is undetermined. V shed 2 bases and J shed 0 bases, with 11 bases lying between them. The germline V gene has CDR1 LGHDT and CDR2 YNNKEL (reference sequence). The CDR3 length is 16 residues. CDR3 protein: CASSQRRPSSYNEQFF. The CDR3 DNA reads as TGTGCCAGCAGCCAAAGGCGGCCCAGCTCCTACAATGAGCAGTTCTTC.

This clonotype has a count of ten or more. CDR3 sequence (DNA): TGTGCCAGCAGTTTACCCCAGCGGAACACTGAAGCTTTCTTT. Protein sequence: CASSLPQRNTEAFF. V is TRBV28 and J is TRBJ1-1, with unresolved D. CDR1 and CDR2 from the germline V gene are MDHEN and SYDVKM. The germline V and J ends were trimmed by 2 bases and 1 base, with 8 bases remaining between them. CDR3 length: 14 residues.

At least ten counts were recorded for this clonotype. The CDR3 reads CASSLVSGTSAPEQYF. CDR3 nucleotide sequence: TGTGCCAGCAGCTTAGTCTCCGGGACTAGCGCTCCTGAGCAGTACTTC. The chain links TRBV7-2 to TRBJ2-7; 10 nucleotides agree with TRBD2. CDR1 is SGHTA and CDR2 is FQGNSA in the germline V gene. This CDR3 has 16 amino acids. V shed 1 base and J 7 bases; nucleotides not matched to a gene: 10.

At least ten counts were recorded for this clonotype. The chain combines TRBV15 with TRBJ2-7, with 10 bases matching TRBD1. The CDR3 consists of 15 residues. Trimming at V came to 2 bases and at J to 2 bases, leaving 3 bases not matched to a gene. Germline CDR1 reads LNHNV; CDR2 reads YYDKDF (reference sequence). The CDR3 DNA reads TGTGCCACCAGCAGACCGGGACAGGGGACCTACGAGCAGTACTTC. Translating gives CATSRPGQGTYEQYF.

This clonotype was seen more than once but under ten times. This sequence joins TRBV12-3 or TRBV12-4 and TRBJ1-4, with TRBD1 matching over 10 bases. V lost 7 bases to trimming and J lost 2 bases; unmatched junction nucleotides: 4. The CDR3 is made up of 15 amino acids. The CDR3 loop reads CASTQTGGTNEKLFF. Written as DNA, the CDR3 is TGTGCCAGCACACAGACAGGGGGCACTAATGAAAAACTGTTTTTT.

This clonotype was recorded at least ten times. V is TRBV12-5 and J is TRBJ1-1, with D perhaps matching TRBD1 (5 bases). The CDR3 has 15 residues. The V and J ends lost 0 bases and 0 bases respectively, with 8 bases between them. Germline-derived CDR1 and CDR2 are LGHNT and FRNRAP. DNA for the CDR3: TGTGCTAGTGGTTTGGTTGCCAGGGTGAACACTGAAGCTTTCTTT. Translating it yields CASGLVARVNTEAFF.

This clonotype has more than one count but fewer than ten. The rearrangement uses TRBV7-9 and TRBJ2-4, with no clear D. The CDR3 covers 15 residues. Germline CDR1 SEHNR, CDR2 FQNEAQ (reference sequence). V lost 4 bases, J lost 0 bases, and 10 bases lay in between. The CDR3 sequence is CASSSPELAKNIQYF. CDR3 in DNA: TGTGCCAGCAGCTCTCCGGAATTAGCCAAAAACATTCAGTACTTC.

This clonotype was seen a few times. The chain is built from TRBV20-1 and TRBJ2-6; 8 bases match TRBD1. V shed 1 base, J shed 0 bases, and the junction held 5 bases outside the gene matches. Germline V lookup: CDR1 DFQATT, CDR2 SNEGSKA (reference sequence). This CDR3 is 17 amino acids long. CDR3 protein: CSARVDRASSGANVLTF. As DNA, the CDR3 is TGCAGTGCTAGAGTGGACAGGGCCAGCTCTGGGGCCAACGTCCTGACTTTC.

The table lists this clonotype with a few counts. The J gene is TRBJ1-2, the V gene TRBV5-1; maybe TRBD1 (6 bases). Deletions cut 0 bases from V and 4 bases from J, with 13 bases between. The CDR3 is made up of 15 amino acids. The V gene's germline CDR1 is SGHRS and CDR2 YFSETQ. CDR3 in DNA: TGCGCCAGCAGCTTGGAGGCAGGGGCGGGCTATGGCTACACCTTC. Translation gives CASSLEAGAGYGYTF.